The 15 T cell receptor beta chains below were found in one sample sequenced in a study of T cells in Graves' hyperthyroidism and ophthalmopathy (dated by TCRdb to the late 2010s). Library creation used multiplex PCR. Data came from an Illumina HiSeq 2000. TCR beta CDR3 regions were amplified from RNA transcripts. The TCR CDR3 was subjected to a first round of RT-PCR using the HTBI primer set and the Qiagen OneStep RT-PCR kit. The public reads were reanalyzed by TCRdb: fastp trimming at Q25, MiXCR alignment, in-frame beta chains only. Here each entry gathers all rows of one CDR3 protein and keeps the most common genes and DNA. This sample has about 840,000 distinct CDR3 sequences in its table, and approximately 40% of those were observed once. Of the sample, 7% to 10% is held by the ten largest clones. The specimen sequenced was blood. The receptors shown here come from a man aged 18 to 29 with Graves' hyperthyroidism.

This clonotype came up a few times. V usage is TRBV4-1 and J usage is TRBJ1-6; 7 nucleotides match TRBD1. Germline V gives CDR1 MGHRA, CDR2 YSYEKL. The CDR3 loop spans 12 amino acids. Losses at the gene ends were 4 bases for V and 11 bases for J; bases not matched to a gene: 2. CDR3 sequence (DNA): TGCGCCAGCAGCCCCCAGGGGGCACCCCTCCACTTT. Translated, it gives CASSPQGAPLHF.

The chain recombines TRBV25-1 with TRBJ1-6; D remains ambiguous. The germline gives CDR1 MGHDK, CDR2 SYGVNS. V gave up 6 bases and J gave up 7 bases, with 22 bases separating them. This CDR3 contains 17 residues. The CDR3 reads CASSKRPTTGQNSPLHF. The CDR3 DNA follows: TGTGCCAGCAGCAAACGCCCAACGACGGGTCAGAATTCACCCCTCCACTTT.

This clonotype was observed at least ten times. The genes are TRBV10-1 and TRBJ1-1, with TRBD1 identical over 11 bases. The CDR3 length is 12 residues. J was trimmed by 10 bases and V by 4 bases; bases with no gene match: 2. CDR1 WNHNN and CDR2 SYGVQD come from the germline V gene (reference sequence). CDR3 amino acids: CASSADRGRAFF. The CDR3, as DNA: TGCGCCAGCAGTGCGGACAGGGGGCGAGCTTTCTTT.

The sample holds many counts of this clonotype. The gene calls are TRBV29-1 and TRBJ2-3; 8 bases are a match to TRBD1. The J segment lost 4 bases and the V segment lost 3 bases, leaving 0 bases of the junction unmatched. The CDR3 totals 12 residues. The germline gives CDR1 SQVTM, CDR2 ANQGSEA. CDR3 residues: CSVEDRADTQYF. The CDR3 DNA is TGCAGCGTTGAGGACAGGGCAGATACGCAGTATTTT.

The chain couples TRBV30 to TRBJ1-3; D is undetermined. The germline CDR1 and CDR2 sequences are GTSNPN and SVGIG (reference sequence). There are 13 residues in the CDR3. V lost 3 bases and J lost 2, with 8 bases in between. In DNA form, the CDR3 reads TGTGCCTGGAGCGAAGGTGCTGGAAACACCATATATTTT. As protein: CAWSEGAGNTIYF.

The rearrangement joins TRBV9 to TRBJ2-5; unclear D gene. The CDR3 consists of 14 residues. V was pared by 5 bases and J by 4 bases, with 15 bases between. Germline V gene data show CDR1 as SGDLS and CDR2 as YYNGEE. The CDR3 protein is CASSVGSRVETQYF. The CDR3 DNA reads TGTGCCAGCAGTGTCGGGTCAAGGGTAGAGACCCAGTACTTC.

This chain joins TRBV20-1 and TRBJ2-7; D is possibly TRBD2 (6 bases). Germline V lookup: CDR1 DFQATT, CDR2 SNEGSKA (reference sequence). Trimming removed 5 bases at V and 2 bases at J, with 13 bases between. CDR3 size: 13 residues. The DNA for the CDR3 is TGCAGTGCTTCCGCTGGGGGGACCTACGAGCAGTACTTC. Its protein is CSASAGGTYEQYF.

The DNA for the CDR3 is TGCGCCAGCAGCCCCTGGCCTCGGGGGGAGGATGAAGCTTTCTTT. Its translation: CASSPWPRGEDEAFF. This sequence joins TRBV5-1 and TRBJ1-1, with D possibly being TRBD1 (5 bases). This CDR3 is 15 amino acids long. V gave up 4 bases and J gave up 7 bases, with 20 bases separating them. Germline V gene sequence: CDR1 SGHRS, CDR2 YFSETQ.

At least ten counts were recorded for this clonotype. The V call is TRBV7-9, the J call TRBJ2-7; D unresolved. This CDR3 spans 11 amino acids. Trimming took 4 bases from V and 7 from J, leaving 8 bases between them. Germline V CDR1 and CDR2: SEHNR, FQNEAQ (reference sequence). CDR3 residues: CASSSMREQYF. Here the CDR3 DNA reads TGTGCCAGCAGCTCAATGCGGGAGCAGTACTTC.

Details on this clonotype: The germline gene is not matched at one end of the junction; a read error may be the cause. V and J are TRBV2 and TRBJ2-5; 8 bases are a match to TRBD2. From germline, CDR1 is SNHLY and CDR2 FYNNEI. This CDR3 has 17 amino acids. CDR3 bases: TGCGCCAGCAGCCATCGGGGGGGGGGACGGCACCAAGAGACCCAGTACTTC. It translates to CASSHRGGGRHQETQYF.

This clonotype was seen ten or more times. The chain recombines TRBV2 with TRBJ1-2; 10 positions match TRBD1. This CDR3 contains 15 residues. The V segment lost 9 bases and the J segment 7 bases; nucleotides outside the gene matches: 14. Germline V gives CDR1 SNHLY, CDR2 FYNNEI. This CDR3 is CASRPGTGAVSGYTF. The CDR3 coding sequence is TGTGCCAGTCGCCCGGGGACAGGGGCAGTCTCTGGCTACACCTTC.

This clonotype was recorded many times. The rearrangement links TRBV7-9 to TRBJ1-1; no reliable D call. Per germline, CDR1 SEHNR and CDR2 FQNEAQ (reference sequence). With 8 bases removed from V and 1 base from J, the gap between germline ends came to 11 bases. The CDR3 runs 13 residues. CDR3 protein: CASRESGNTEAFF. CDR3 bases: TGTGCCAGCCGGGAGTCCGGGAACACTGAAGCTTTCTTT.

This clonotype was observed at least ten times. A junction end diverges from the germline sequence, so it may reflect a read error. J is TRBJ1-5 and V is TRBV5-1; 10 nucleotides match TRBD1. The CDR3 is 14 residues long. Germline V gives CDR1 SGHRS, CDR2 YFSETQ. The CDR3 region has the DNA TGTGCCAGCAGCTTAGGGACAGGGGATCAGCCCCAGCATTTT. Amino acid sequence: CASSLGTGDQPQHF.

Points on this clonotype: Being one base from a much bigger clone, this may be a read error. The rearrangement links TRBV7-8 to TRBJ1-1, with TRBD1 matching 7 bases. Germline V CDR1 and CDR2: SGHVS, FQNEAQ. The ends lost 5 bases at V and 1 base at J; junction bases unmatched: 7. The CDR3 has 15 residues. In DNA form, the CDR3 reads TGTGCCAGCAGCGGACAGGCGTTCACGAACACTGAAGCTTTCTTT. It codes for CASSGQAFTNTEAFF.

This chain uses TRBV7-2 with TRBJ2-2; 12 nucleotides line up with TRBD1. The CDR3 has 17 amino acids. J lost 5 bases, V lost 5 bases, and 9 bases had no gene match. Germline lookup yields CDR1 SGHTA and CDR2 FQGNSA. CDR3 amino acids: CASSSLGDRGRTGELFF. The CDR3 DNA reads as TGTGCCAGCAGCAGTCTGGGGGACAGGGGGCGTACCGGGGAGCTGTTTTTT.